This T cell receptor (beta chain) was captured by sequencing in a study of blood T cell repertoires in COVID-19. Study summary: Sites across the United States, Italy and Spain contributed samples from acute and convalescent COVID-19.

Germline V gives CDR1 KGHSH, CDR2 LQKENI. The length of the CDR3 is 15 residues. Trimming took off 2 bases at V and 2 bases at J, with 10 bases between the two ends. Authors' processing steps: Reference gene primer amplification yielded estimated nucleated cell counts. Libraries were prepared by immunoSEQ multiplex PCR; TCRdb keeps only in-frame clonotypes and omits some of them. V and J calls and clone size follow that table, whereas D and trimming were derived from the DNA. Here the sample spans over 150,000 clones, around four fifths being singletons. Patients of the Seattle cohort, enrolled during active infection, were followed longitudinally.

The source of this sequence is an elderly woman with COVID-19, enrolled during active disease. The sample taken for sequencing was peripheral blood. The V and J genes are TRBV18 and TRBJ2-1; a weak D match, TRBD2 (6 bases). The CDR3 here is CASSPMVAAYNEQFF. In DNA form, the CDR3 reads TGTGCCAGCTCACCAATGGTAGCGGCCTACAATGAGCAGTTCTTC.